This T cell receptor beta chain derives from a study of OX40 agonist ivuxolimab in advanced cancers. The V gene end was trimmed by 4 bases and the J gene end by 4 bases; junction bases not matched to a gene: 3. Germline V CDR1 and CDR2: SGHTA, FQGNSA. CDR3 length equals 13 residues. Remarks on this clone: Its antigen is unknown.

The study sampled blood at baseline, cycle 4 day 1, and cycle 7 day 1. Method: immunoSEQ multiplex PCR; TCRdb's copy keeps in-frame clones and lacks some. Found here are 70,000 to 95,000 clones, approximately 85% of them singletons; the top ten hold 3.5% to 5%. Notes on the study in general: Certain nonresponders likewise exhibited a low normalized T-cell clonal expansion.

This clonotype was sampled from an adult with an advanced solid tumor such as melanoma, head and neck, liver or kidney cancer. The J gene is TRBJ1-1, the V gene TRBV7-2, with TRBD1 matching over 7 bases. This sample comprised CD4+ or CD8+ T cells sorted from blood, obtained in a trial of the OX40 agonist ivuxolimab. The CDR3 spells CASSSRQGTEAFF. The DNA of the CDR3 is TGTGCCAGCAGCTCCCGACAGGGCACTGAAGCTTTCTTT. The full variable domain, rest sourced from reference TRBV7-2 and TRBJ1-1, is GAGVSQSPSNKVTEKGKDVELRCDPISGHTALYWYRQSLGQGLEFLIYFQGNSAPDKSGLPSDRFSAERTGGSVSTLTIQRTQQEDSAVYLCASSSRQGTEAFFGQGTRLTVV.